This TCR beta chain derives from a study of beta chain features in type 1 diabetes. General study findings and limits: PCR may have favored shorter templates equally in patients and controls. The study left unresolved whether HLA type influences TCRB rearrangement.

From germline, CDR1 is LNHDA and CDR2 SQIVND (reference sequence). The V end was cut by 6 bases, the J end by 6 bases, with 18 bases between. The CDR3 runs 15 residues. A remark on this clone: Its antigen is still unknown.

Expressed TCRB transcripts were sequenced, since all the RNA that had been isolated was reverse transcribed. Naive, central memory and regulatory T cell samples came to a mean of roughly 4 million reads. Sequencing used immunoSEQ multiplex PCR; TCRdb keeps in-frame clones, though not all of them. The table shows under 900,000 clones, with about a sixth occurring only once. The V call is TRBV19, the J call TRBJ1-5; a weak D match, TRBD1 (6 bases). Sequencing was done on a sample of naive CD4+ T cells from blood. The source is a woman in her late teens or twenties in good health. As DNA, the CDR3 is TGTGCCAGTAGATCGGGACAATTTTTCGGTCAGCCCCAGCATTTT. Translated: CASRSGQFFGQPQHF. Full variable domain (outside the CDR3, taken from reference TRBV19 and TRBJ1-5): DGGITQSPKYLFRKEGQNVTLSCEQNLNHDAMYWYRQDPGQGLRLIYYSQIVNDFQKGDIAEGYSVSREKKESFPLTVTSAQKNPTAFYLCASRSGQFFGQPQHFGDGTRLSIL.